The TCR beta chain under discussion was sequenced for a study of CD8+ T cells in alopecia areata. This clone is a singleton in its sample. As for treatment: oral pan-JAK inhibitor, 5-10 mg twice daily. Obtained from alopecia areata patients were lesional scalp punch biopsies along with peripheral blood. CDR1 is SGHVS, CDR2 FNYEAQ, per germline. This CDR3 comprises 16 residues. V shed 0 bases and J shed 3 bases, with 14 bases lying between them. cDNA serving as the sequencing template came from extracted, reverse transcribed RNA. The protocol was immunoSEQ multiplex PCR, while the TCRdb copy is restricted to in-frame clones and leaves out a portion. This table has about 100,000 clones, approximately 63% appearing once.

This sequence was found in a human donor with alopecia areata. This chain links TRBV7-6 with TRBJ2-5, with a weak D call TRBD2 (6 bases). Sequences were derived from CD8+ T cells sorted from blood, sampled at approximately week 60, from a patient treated with tofacitinib. CDR3 residues: CASSLALGSGEETQYF. In DNA form, the CDR3 reads TGTGCCAGCAGCTTAGCGCTAGGTAGCGGAGAAGAGACCCAGTACTTC.